The 19 T cell receptor beta chains below come from one sample, sequenced in a study of vaccination and CD4 T cells after COVID-19. As for treatment: roughly ten-day PBMC culture with coronavirus spike peptide pools or control peptides (ViraFEST assay). The study sequenced cultured CD4+ T cell DNA using the Oncomine TCR Beta short-read assay. TCRdb used MiXCR to reprocess the PCR reads, holding one entry per CDR3 protein. The repertoire holds about 9,200 distinct CDR3 sequences, with approximately 46% as singletons. These receptors are not linked to any known antigen. Material: CD4+ T cells from blood, cultured in vitro. All receptors come from a human donor who had recovered from COVID-19.

This clonotype has just a few counts. The genes are TRBV6-2 or TRBV6-3 and TRBJ2-2; D might be TRBD1 or TRBD2, each matching 5 bases. Per the germline V gene, CDR1 is MNHEY and CDR2 is SVGEGT. CDR3 size: 15 residues. V shed 8 bases and J shed 4 bases, with 17 bases lying between them. The CDR3 sequence: CASGRGKGPTGELFF. As DNA, the CDR3 is TGTGCCAGCGGTAGGGGAAAGGGACCCACCGGGGAGCTGTTTTTT.

This clonotype has just a few counts. This sequence joins TRBV9 and TRBJ2-3; 13 bases are a match to TRBD2. This CDR3 has 16 amino acids. V shed 3 bases and J 1 base; nucleotides not matched to a gene: 2. Per the germline V gene, CDR1 is SGDLS and CDR2 is YYNGEE. CDR3 DNA sequence: TGTGCCAGCAGCGAACTAGCGGGGGGGGGCACAGATACGCAGTATTTT. Amino acids: CASSELAGGGTDTQYF.

V gene TRBV6-5 combines with J gene TRBJ1-2; perhaps TRBD1 as D (5 bases). This CDR3 has 15 amino acids. V lost 4 bases and J 4 bases, leaving 16 bases between the germline ends. The germline V gene has CDR1 MNHEY and CDR2 SVGAGI. CDR3 in DNA: TGTGCCAGCAGTTCCGAGGGACGACCACCCTATGGCTACACCTTC. This codes for CASSSEGRPPYGYTF.

This clonotype turned up a few times. V gene TRBV20-1 combines with J gene TRBJ1-1; D may be TRBD1 (5 bases). This CDR3 is built from 19 residues. Germline CDR1 DFQATT, CDR2 SNEGSKA (reference sequence). Trimming removed 2 bases at V and 0 bases at J, with 25 bases between. CDR3 nucleotide sequence: TGCAGTGCTAGACCTCCCTTCCGGGACGGAGTTTTAATGAACACTGAAGCTTTCTTT. It yields the protein CSARPPFRDGVLMNTEAFF.

The chain combines TRBV28 with TRBJ2-1; TRBD1 matches 8 bases. CDR1 and CDR2 from the germline V gene are MDHEN and SYDVKM. J was trimmed by 4 bases and V by 8 bases; bases with no gene match: 13. The CDR3 extends over 16 amino acids. CDR3 protein: CASSPPGTGYYNEQFF. CDR3 DNA: TGTGCCAGCTCCCCGCCAGGGACAGGCTATTACAATGAGCAGTTCTTC.

Within the sample, this clonotype is medium-sized. This chain connects TRBV12-3 or TRBV12-4 to TRBJ2-2; D may be TRBD1 or TRBD2 (5 bases each). The V end lost 5 bases, the J end lost 4 bases, and 11 bases lay between the germline ends. The CDR3 sequence is 14 residues long. DNA for the CDR3: TGTGCCAGCAGTAGAACAGGAGGCACCGGGGAGCTGTTTTTT. This encodes CASSRTGGTGELFF.

V gene TRBV20-1 combines with J gene TRBJ2-2; D not resolved. The CDR3 totals 13 residues. With 2 bases removed from V and 0 bases from J, the gap between germline ends came to 4 bases. CDR1 and CDR2 (germline): DFQATT, SNEGSKA (reference sequence). CDR3 coding DNA: TGCAGTGCTAGACAGACGAACACCGGGGAGCTGTTTTTT. It specifies CSARQTNTGELFF.

This clonotype was seen a handful of times. V is TRBV20-1 and J is TRBJ2-3; 16 positions agree with TRBD2. V was pared by 1 base and J by 0 bases, with 10 bases of the junction left unmatched. From germline, CDR1 is DFQATT and CDR2 SNEGSKA (reference sequence). The CDR3 is 20 amino acids. The DNA of the CDR3 is TGCAGTGCTAGAGGGATGGGACTAGCGGGGGGGTCCGGGAGCACAGATACGCAGTATTTT. Translation: CSARGMGLAGGSGSTDTQYF.

The chain carries TRBV5-6 and TRBJ2-1; 8 bases match TRBD2. The CDR3 runs to 15 residues. The V gene's germline CDR1 is SGHDT and CDR2 YYEEEE. V lost 1 base to trimming and J lost 1 base; unmatched junction nucleotides: 1. DNA of the CDR3: TGTGCCAGCAGCTTGAAGCGGGGGTCCTACAATGAGCAGTTCTTC. This gives the protein CASSLKRGSYNEQFF. The full variable domain, completed using reference TRBV5-6 and TRBJ2-1, is DAGVTQSPTHLIKTRGQQVTLRCSPKSGHDTVSWYQQALGQGPQFIFQYYEEEERQRGNFPDRFSGHQFPNYSSELNVNALLLGDSALYLCASSLKRGSYNEQFFGPGTRLTVL.

This chain links TRBV20-1 with TRBJ2-3, with 10 bases fitting TRBD2. The germline V gene encodes CDR1 DFQATT and CDR2 SNEGSKA (reference sequence). V was pared by 6 bases and J by 3 bases, with 6 bases of the junction left unmatched. The CDR3 has 14 residues. The chain's CDR3 is CSAHSGGSTDTQYF. As DNA, the CDR3 is TGCAGTGCCCATAGCGGGGGGAGTACAGATACGCAGTATTTT.

The rearrangement links TRBV5-1 to TRBJ2-7, with 7 bases lining up with TRBD1. Germline trimming cut 0 bases from V and 0 bases from J; bases unmatched to any gene: 3. This CDR3 has 15 amino acids. The germline gives CDR1 SGHRS, CDR2 YFSETQ. The CDR3 reads CASSLAGTASYEQYF. In nucleotides, the CDR3 is TGCGCCAGCAGCTTGGCAGGGACAGCCTCCTACGAGCAGTACTTC.

The rearrangement joins TRBV5-6 to TRBJ1-5; possible D gene TRBD1, 6 bases. The CDR3 length is 13 residues. Germline V gene data show CDR1 as SGHDT and CDR2 as YYEEEE. Between the trimmed V and J ends, which lost 4 bases and 7 bases, there was a span of 12 bases. CDR3 sequence reads: CASSGGGGQPQHF. CDR3 DNA: TGTGCCAGCAGCGGAGGCGGGGGCCAGCCCCAGCATTTT.

The chain joins TRBV14 to TRBJ1-4; no firm D call. Germline CDR1 is SGHDN and CDR2 is FVKESK. CDR3 size: 15 residues. The V end lost 3 bases, the J end lost 4 bases, and 12 bases lay between the germline ends. The CDR3 sequence is CASSHRHSFNEKLFF. The CDR3 DNA reads as TGTGCCAGCAGCCACCGACACAGCTTTAATGAAAAACTGTTTTTT.

The rearrangement links TRBV6-1 to TRBJ1-5; 10 bases align to TRBD1. With V trimmed by 6 bases and J by 1 base, 9 bases remained unmatched. CDR3 length: 17 residues. Germline V gene lookup returns CDR1 MNHNS and CDR2 SASEGT. CDR3 bases: TGTGCCAGCAGGAGTCGACAGGGGGCTATGAGCAATCAGCCCCAGCATTTT. It encodes CASRSRQGAMSNQPQHF.

This sequence joins TRBV6-1 and TRBJ1-6; D ambiguous. CDR1 MNHNS and CDR2 SASEGT come from the germline V gene. V dropped 6 bases and J dropped 7 bases, with 19 bases sitting between them. This CDR3 spans 16 amino acids. The CDR3 loop reads CASSLNIQRTNSPLHF. The DNA for the CDR3 is TGTGCCAGCAGCTTAAACATCCAAAGGACCAATTCACCCCTCCACTTT.

The rearrangement joins TRBV5-1 to TRBJ2-3; D might be TRBD2 (6 bases). CDR1 SGHRS and CDR2 YFSETQ come from the germline V gene. V was pared by 4 bases and J by 4 bases, with 25 bases between. The CDR3 has 18 amino acids. The CDR3 DNA reads TGCGCCAGCAGCCCCCGCGAGGCGGGGACCGTTCTTTCAGATACGCAGTATTTT. It encodes CASSPREAGTVLSDTQYF.

This clonotype appeared a few times. The rearrangement links TRBV6-1 to TRBJ1-1, with D possibly TRBD1 on 6 matching bases. The CDR3 has 14 amino acids. V lost 6 bases and J lost 4, with 15 bases in between. The germline CDR1 and CDR2 sequences are MNHNS and SASEGT. The CDR3 reads CASSLGGLSTEAFF. DNA of the CDR3: TGTGCCAGCAGCCTCGGGGGCTTGAGCACTGAAGCTTTCTTT.

The chain recombines TRBV2 with TRBJ2-7; D is perhaps TRBD1 (6 bases). Germline V gene lookup returns CDR1 SNHLY and CDR2 FYNNEI. Between the trimmed V and J ends, which lost 2 bases and 2 bases, there was a span of 7 bases. The CDR3 extends over 13 amino acids. The CDR3 sequence is CASSEQGPYEQYF. The CDR3 region has the DNA TGTGCCAGCAGTGAACAGGGGCCCTACGAGCAGTACTTC.

The chain carries TRBV19 and TRBJ1-2; D unresolved. V lost 3 bases to trimming and J lost 6 bases, with 8 bases between them. This CDR3 has 12 amino acids. From germline, CDR1 is LNHDA and CDR2 SQIVND (reference sequence). For the CDR3, the DNA is TGTGCCAGTAGTATGGGATTCAATGGCTACACCTTC. Its translation: CASSMGFNGYTF.